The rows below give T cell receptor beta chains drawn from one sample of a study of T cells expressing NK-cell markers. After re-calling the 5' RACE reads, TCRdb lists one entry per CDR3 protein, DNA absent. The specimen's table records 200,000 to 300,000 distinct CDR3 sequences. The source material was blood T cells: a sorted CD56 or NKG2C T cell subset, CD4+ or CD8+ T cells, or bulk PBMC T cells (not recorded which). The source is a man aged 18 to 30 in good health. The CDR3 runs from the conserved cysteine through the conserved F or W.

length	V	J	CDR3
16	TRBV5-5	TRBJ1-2	CASSPGVLLANYGYTF
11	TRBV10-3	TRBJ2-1	CAISIGNEQFF
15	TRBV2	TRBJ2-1	CASRKDLYPDNEQFF
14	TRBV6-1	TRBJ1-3	CATQPGTHGNTIYF
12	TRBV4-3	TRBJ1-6	CASSQPGSPLHF
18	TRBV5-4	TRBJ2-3	CASSLAFGLVDGADTQYF
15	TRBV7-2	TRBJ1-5	CASQPQGYSNQPQHF
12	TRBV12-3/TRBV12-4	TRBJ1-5	CASSPGQGNLHF
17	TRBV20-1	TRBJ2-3	CSARDRAGVPSTDTQYF
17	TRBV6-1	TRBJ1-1	CASSEPTLGIMSTEAFF
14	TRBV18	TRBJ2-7	CASSPPWGGNEQYF
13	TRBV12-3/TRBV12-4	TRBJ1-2	CASSSRDALKYTF
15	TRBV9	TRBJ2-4	CASSVGAGDRNIQYF
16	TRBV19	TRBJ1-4	CASTPGQGNRGEKLFF
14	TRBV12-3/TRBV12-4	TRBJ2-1	CASSFTAPSGEQFF
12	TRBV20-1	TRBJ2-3	CSAIDRRDTQYF
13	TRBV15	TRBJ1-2	CATSFGQGGGYTF
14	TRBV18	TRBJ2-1	CASAQERTNNEQFF